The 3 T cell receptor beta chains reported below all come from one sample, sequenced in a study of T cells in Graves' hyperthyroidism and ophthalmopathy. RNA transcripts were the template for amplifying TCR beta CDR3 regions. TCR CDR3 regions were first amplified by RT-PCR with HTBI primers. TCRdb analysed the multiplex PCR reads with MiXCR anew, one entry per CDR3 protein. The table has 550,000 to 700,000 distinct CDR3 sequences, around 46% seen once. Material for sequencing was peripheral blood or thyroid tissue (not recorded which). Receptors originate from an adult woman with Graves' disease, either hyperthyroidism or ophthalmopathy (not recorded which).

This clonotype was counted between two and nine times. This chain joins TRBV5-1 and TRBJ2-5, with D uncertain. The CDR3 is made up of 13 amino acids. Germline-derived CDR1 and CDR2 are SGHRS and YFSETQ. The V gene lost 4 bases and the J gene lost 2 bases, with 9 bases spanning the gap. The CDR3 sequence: CASSPEIQETQYF. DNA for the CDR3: TGCGCCAGCAGCCCGGAGATTCAAGAGACCCAGTACTTC.

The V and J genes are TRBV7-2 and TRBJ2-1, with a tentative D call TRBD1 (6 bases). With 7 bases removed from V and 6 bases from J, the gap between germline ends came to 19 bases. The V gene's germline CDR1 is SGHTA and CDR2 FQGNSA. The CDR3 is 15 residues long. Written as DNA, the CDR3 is TGTGCCAGCACCCTAAGTTGGGGACACGGCAATGAGCAGTTCTTC. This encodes CASTLSWGHGNEQFF.

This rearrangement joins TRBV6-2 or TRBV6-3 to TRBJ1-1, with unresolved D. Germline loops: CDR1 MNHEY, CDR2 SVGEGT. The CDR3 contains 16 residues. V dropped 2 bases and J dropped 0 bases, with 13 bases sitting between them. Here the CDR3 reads CASSYDPPPMNTEAFF. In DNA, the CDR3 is TGTGCCAGCAGTTACGACCCCCCGCCAATGAACACTGAAGCTTTCTTT.